The present T cell receptor beta chain was sequenced within a study of post-analysis software for immune sequencing data (dated by TCRdb to about 2015). A note on the overall study: Relapsing-remitting, secondary progressive and progressive-relapsing multiple sclerosis were recorded as disease courses, and subtype annotation was lacking for some patients. The patient repertoires were compared against approximately twelve previously published healthy control repertoires obtained from donors aged 6 to 25 years. A subset of samples was prepared in parallel using single-end sample barcoding, then pooled and co-amplified after Illumina adapter ligation. Overall study outcomes, separate from this receptor: Direct clustering with F measure showed strong co-clustering of samples prepared in the same batch, prompting a batch-effect correction. Four or five TRBV segments, including TRBV5-6, TRBV5-1 and TRBV20-1, were significantly more frequent in patients than controls. Multiple sclerosis patients had significantly lower normalized Chao1 diversity than controls, a result that suggests substantial peripheral T-cell clonal expansion. The multiple sclerosis patient group was slightly younger than the control group.

V is trimmed back by 0 bases and J by 5 bases, and the junction contains 5 bases that no gene match accounts for. Including the terminal cysteine and phenylalanine, the CDR3 comprises 14 residues. Kept here is only the CDR3 DNA, which spans 42 bases and is read in frame from base 1. From a lookup of the germline V gene (reference sequence), CDR1 and CDR2 are DFQATT and SNEGSKA. To demonstrate the VDJtools post-analysis software, the study profiled TCR beta repertoires from the peripheral blood of some 13 young patients with multiple sclerosis. Multiple sclerosis patients were children and adolescents aged about 6 to 16 years. This clonotype was counted between two and nine times. The antigen this receptor binds is unknown. The input lacks base qualities; no much larger clone sits a single base away. The library was built by means of PCR. Sequencer: Illumina HiSeq 2500. To reduce PCR and sequencing biases, unique molecular identifiers were incorporated into the TCR beta cDNA libraries. Per 1 to 10 million input T cells, some 500,000 cDNA molecules were obtained, such that each molecule approximated one T cell. The patient libraries were prepared and sequenced with the same protocol used for the earlier healthy control dataset. Samples belonging to the same batch were prepared together, multiplexed and sequenced on a shared HiSeq lane. The authors' pipeline ran thus. Raw barcoded reads were processed with MIGEC, and single-read molecular identifier groups were discarded before consensus assembly and CDR3 extraction. Clonotype tables were post-analysed with VDJtools, normalizing diversity by down-sampling all datasets to the smallest sample size. In repertoire overlap clustering, CDR3 amino acid sequences, but not nucleotide sequences, were matched to correct batch-related cross-sample contamination. The public reads were reanalyzed by TCRdb: fastp trimming at Q25, MiXCR alignment, in-frame beta chains only. Rows with one shared CDR3 protein collapse into an entry with the most common genes and DNA. None of the V and J calls come from the authors' own analysis; TCRdb made them. The sample yields 740,000 or so distinct CDR3 sequences; about 57% were counted once. 4.6% of the sample belongs to the ten largest clones.

The TCR was taken from a girl aged 5-17 years with multiple sclerosis. Source material: blood. The rearranged segments are TRBV20-1 and TRBJ2-7, with 9 junctional bases fitting TRBD2. The DNA reads TGCAGTGCTAGAGATCTAGCGGGATGGAACGAGCAGTACTTC. Translated, it reads CSARDLAGWNEQYF.